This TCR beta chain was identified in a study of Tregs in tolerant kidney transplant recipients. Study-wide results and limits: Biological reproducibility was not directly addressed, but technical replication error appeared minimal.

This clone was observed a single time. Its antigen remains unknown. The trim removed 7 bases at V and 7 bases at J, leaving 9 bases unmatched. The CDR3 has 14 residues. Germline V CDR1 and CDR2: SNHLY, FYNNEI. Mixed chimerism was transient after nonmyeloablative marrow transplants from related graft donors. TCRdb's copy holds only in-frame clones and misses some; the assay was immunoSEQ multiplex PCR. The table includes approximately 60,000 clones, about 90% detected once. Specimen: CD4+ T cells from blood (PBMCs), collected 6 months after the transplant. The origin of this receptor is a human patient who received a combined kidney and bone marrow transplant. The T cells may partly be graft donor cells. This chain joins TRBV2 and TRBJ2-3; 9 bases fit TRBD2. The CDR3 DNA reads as TGTGCCAGCAACTTCGCGGGGGGGCAGAATACGCAGTATTTT. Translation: CASNFAGGQNTQYF.